This is a list of T cell receptor beta chains from one sample in a study of OX40 agonist ivuxolimab in advanced cancers. The table came from immunoSEQ multiplex PCR; TCRdb's copy has only in-frame clones and leaves some out. The table lists around 150,000 clones, about 92% of them singletons. Material: CD4+ or CD8+ T cells sorted from blood, obtained in a trial of the OX40 agonist ivuxolimab. The receptors shown here come from an adult with an advanced solid tumor such as melanoma, head and neck, liver or kidney cancer. CDR3s include the opening cysteine and the closing phenylalanine or tryptophan. Each record gives: V gene, J gene, CDR3 protein.

v_call: TRBV5-6; j_call: TRBJ1-2; cdr3_aa: CASSPRTGPRYGYTF
v_call: TRBV7-9; j_call: TRBJ2-7; cdr3_aa: CASSLAAVMGDGQYF
v_call: TRBV5-4; j_call: TRBJ1-1; cdr3_aa: CASSWTANTEAFF
v_call: TRBV9; j_call: TRBJ1-5; cdr3_aa: CASSVDPTRGQPQHF
v_call: TRBV2; j_call: TRBJ1-4; cdr3_aa: CASSVAGNEKLFF
v_call: TRBV28; j_call: TRBJ1-1; cdr3_aa: CASRSQGWTEAFF
v_call: TRBV5-1; j_call: TRBJ2-7; cdr3_aa: CASSTGTSGTYEQYF
v_call: TRBV4-3; j_call: TRBJ2-1; cdr3_aa: CASSVSPDPSYNEQFF
v_call: TRBV9; j_call: TRBJ1-1; cdr3_aa: CASSPGGRTEAFF
v_call: TRBV10-3; j_call: TRBJ2-1; cdr3_aa: CAISESIIGYSYNEQFF
v_call: TRBV4-3; j_call: TRBJ2-1; cdr3_aa: CASSQENFGTSGGGQFF
v_call: TRBV28; j_call: TRBJ1-1; cdr3_aa: CASSLGQTLNTEAFF
v_call: TRBV4-1; j_call: TRBJ2-1; cdr3_aa: CASSQLVRARNEQFF
v_call: TRBV19; j_call: TRBJ2-2; cdr3_aa: CASRDRGGTGELFF
v_call: TRBV5-6; j_call: TRBJ1-1; cdr3_aa: CASSGLTNTEAFF
v_call: TRBV4-1; j_call: TRBJ1-1; cdr3_aa: CASSHRGGNTEAFF
v_call: TRBV9; j_call: TRBJ1-1; cdr3_aa: CASSGVQGARNTEAFF
v_call: TRBV7-3; j_call: TRBJ2-2; cdr3_aa: CASSRTPSTGELFF
v_call: TRBV5-1; j_call: TRBJ2-1; cdr3_aa: CASRFETSRVSSYNEQFF
v_call: TRBV28; j_call: TRBJ1-6; cdr3_aa: CASSPGGEGDSPLHF
v_call: TRBV5-1; j_call: TRBJ1-1; cdr3_aa: CASSFNGGPTEAFF
v_call: TRBV4-2; j_call: TRBJ1-1; cdr3_aa: CASSLRQHQGAEAFF
v_call: TRBV7-2; j_call: TRBJ1-4; cdr3_aa: CASSFATGTNEKLFF
v_call: TRBV19; j_call: TRBJ2-6; cdr3_aa: CASSTAGNVLTF
v_call: TRBV7-6; j_call: TRBJ1-3; cdr3_aa: CASSSLRGGNTIYF
v_call: TRBV5-6; j_call: TRBJ1-2; cdr3_aa: CASSLFLVGIESYTF
v_call: TRBV7-6; j_call: TRBJ2-5; cdr3_aa: CASSLGSSETQYF
v_call: TRBV9; j_call: TRBJ2-1; cdr3_aa: CASSYATFSSYNEQFF
v_call: TRBV18; j_call: TRBJ2-1; cdr3_aa: CASSPPGVHEQFF
v_call: TRBV9; j_call: TRBJ1-5; cdr3_aa: CASSVGGFNQPQHF
v_call: TRBV7-2; j_call: TRBJ1-2; cdr3_aa: CASSLGIAKHYGYTF
v_call: TRBV7-2; j_call: TRBJ2-1; cdr3_aa: CASSLVGGARDNEQFF
v_call: TRBV5-4; j_call: TRBJ1-6; cdr3_aa: CASSLAAGGGQNSPLHF
v_call: TRBV9; j_call: TRBJ1-4; cdr3_aa: CASSLRPGTGVATNEKLFF
v_call: TRBV6-1; j_call: TRBJ2-3; cdr3_aa: CASSERGGSDTQYF
v_call: TRBV11-3; j_call: TRBJ1-2; cdr3_aa: CASSPTGDGGYTF
v_call: TRBV6-1; j_call: TRBJ2-7; cdr3_aa: CASSGEQYF
v_call: TRBV7-8; j_call: TRBJ2-5; cdr3_aa: CASSLGLAHQETQYF
v_call: TRBV6-5; j_call: TRBJ2-7; cdr3_aa: CASTDGAQGYREQYF
v_call: TRBV9; j_call: TRBJ1-2; cdr3_aa: CASSDRTTWGYGYTF
v_call: TRBV6-5; j_call: TRBJ1-1; cdr3_aa: CASRIGKHTEAFF
v_call: TRBV12-5; j_call: TRBJ1-6; cdr3_aa: CASGLEGRSPLHF
v_call: TRBV12-5; j_call: TRBJ2-2; cdr3_aa: CASGQTGGNTGELFF
v_call: TRBV7-9; j_call: TRBJ2-7; cdr3_aa: CASSWDSEQYF
v_call: TRBV7-2; j_call: TRBJ2-3; cdr3_aa: CASSPKRGGSTDTQYF
v_call: TRBV5-1; j_call: TRBJ1-5; cdr3_aa: CASSATGGGNQPQHF
v_call: TRBV11-3; j_call: TRBJ2-1; cdr3_aa: CASSHPRRGYNEQFF
v_call: TRBV12-5; j_call: TRBJ1-5; cdr3_aa: CASSQGPETWRPQHF
v_call: TRBV5-4; j_call: TRBJ2-5; cdr3_aa: CASSLPTGGLETQYF
v_call: TRBV5-1; j_call: TRBJ2-5; cdr3_aa: CASSLVWLPQETQYF
v_call: TRBV18; j_call: TRBJ2-5; cdr3_aa: CASSPAKTQYF
v_call: TRBV19; j_call: TRBJ2-1; cdr3_aa: CASSIGVFGRGGPNVNEQFF
v_call: TRBV9; j_call: TRBJ2-1; cdr3_aa: CASSVETPAGVKNEQFF
v_call: TRBV6-1; j_call: TRBJ1-5; cdr3_aa: CASSGDRGRRGNQPQHF
v_call: TRBV10-1; j_call: TRBJ1-1; cdr3_aa: CASSDTGTGDTEAFF
v_call: TRBV11-2; j_call: TRBJ2-3; cdr3_aa: CASSERGLSTDTQYF
v_call: TRBV6-5; j_call: TRBJ1-6; cdr3_aa: CASSYGRAAYNSPLHF
v_call: TRBV25-1; j_call: TRBJ2-1; cdr3_aa: CASSERVAGDIIYNEQFF
v_call: TRBV18; j_call: TRBJ1-2; cdr3_aa: CASSPFPGTGFGLGYTF